The T cell receptor beta chain under discussion was sequenced for a study of shared clonotypes between healthy human individuals. Points from the study as a whole: It was the few donors that limited the genetic and exposure-history diversity represented.

The naive CD8 subset, CD45RO-negative cells positively selected for CCR7, excluded terminally differentiated effector memory CD45RA+ cells. V shed 4 bases and J shed 0 bases, with 10 bases lying between them. CDR3 length: 14 amino acids. Germline CDR1 is MNHEY and CDR2 is SMNVEV (reference sequence). A remark on this clone: Antigen: not known.

Original processing notes: Junction-only immunoSEQ sequences carried no quality scores, so filtering differed. This table comes from immunoSEQ multiplex PCR, and its TCRdb copy is limited to in-frame clones, with some not included. V and J calls and clone size follow that table, whereas D and trimming were derived from the DNA. The profile covers 800,000 to 950,000 clones, with around 96% appearing a single time and under 0.25% taken by the ten largest. The chain is built from TRBV27 and TRBJ2-7; D may be TRBD2 (6 bases). The receptor comes from a man aged 25-40 years in good health. Sample: naive CD8+ T cells sorted from blood. The CDR3 DNA follows: TGTGCCAGCAGTTGGGGACTCAACTCCTACGAGCAGTACTTC. This codes for CASSWGLNSYEQYF.